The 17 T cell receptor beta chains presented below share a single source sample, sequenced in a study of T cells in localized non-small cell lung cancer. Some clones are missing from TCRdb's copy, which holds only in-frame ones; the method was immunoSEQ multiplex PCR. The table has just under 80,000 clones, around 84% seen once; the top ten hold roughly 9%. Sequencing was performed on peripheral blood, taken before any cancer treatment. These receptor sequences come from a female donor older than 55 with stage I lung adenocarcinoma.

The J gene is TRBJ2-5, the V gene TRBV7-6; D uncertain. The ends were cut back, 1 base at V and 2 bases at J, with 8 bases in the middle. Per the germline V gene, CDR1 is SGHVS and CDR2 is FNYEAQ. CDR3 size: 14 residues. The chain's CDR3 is CASSLGASQETQYF. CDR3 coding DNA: TGTGCCAGCAGCTTAGGGGCAAGTCAAGAGACCCAGTACTTC.

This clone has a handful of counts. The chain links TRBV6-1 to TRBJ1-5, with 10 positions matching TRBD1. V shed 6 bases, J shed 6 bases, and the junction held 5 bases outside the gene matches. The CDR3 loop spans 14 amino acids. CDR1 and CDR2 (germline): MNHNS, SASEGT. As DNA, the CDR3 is TGTGCCAGCAGCTGGACAGGGGGAATTCAGCCCCAGCATTTT. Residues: CASSWTGGIQPQHF.

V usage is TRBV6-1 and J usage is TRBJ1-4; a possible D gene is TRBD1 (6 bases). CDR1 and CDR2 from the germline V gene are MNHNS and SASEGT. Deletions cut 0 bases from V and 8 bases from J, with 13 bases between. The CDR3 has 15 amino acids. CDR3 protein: CASSEATGYREKLFF. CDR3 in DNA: TGTGCCAGCAGTGAAGCCACAGGGTATAGAGAAAAACTGTTTTTT.

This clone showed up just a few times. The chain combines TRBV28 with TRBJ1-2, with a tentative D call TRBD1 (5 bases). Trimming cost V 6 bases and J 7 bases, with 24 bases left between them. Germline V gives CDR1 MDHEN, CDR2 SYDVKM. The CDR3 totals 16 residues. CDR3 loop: CASSSSSTVGRGGYTF. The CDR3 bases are TGTGCCAGCAGCTCATCTTCGACAGTAGGTCGGGGTGGCTACACCTTC.

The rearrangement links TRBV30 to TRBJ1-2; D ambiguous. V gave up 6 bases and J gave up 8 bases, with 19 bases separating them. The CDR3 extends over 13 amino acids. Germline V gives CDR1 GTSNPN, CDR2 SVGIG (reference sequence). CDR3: CACPPLGGGGYTF. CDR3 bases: TGTGCCTGCCCCCCCCTAGGCGGAGGGGGCTACACCTTC.

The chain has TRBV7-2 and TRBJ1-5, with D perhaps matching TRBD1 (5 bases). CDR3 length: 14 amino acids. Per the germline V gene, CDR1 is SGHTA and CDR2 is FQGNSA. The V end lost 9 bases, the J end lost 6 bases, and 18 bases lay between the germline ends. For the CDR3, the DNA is TGTGCCAGTGGGGAGCAGGGAGGAGGTCAGCCCCAGCATTTT. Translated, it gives CASGEQGGGQPQHF.

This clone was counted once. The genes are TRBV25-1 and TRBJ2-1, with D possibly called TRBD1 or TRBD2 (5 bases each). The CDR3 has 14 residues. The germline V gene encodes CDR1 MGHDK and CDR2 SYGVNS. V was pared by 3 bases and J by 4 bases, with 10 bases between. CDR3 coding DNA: TGTGCCAGCAGTGACGCCGGGGCTTACAATGAGCAGTTCTTC. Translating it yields CASSDAGAYNEQFF.

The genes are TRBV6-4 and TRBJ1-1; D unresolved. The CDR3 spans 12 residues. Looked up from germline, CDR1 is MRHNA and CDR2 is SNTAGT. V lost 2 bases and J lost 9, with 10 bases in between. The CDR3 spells CASSDIWEKAFF. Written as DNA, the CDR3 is TGTGCCAGCAGTGACATCTGGGAAAAAGCTTTCTTT.

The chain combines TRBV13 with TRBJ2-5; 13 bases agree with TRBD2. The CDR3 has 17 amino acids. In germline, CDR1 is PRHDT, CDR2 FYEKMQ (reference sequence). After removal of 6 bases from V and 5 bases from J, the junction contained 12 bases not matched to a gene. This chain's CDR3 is CASSSGLAGAGWETQYF. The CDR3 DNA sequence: TGTGCCAGCAGTTCAGGACTAGCGGGAGCAGGGTGGGAGACCCAGTACTTC.

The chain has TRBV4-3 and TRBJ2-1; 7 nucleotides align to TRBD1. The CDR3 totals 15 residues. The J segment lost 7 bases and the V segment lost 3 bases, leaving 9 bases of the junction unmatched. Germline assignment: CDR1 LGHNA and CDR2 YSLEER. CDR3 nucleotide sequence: TGCGCCAGCAGCCAGGGGCAGGGGGATGGGAATGAGCAGTTCTTC. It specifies CASSQGQGDGNEQFF.

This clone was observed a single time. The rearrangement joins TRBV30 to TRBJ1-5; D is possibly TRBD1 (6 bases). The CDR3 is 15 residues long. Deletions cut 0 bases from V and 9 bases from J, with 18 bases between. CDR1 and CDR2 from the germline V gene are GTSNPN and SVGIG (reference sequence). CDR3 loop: CAWSVRPLGGGPQHF. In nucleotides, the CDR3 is TGTGCCTGGAGTGTAAGACCTCTGGGAGGGGGGCCCCAGCATTTT.

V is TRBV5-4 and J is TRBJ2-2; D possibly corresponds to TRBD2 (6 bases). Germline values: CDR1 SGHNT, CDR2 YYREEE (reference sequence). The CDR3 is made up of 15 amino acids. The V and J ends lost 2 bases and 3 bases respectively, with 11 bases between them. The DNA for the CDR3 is TGTGCCAGCAGCTTTAGCGGATTTGACACCGGGGAGCTGTTTTTT. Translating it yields CASSFSGFDTGELFF.

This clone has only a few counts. CDR3 loop: CASRPKRQSTDTQYF. CDR3 sequence (DNA): TGCGCCAGCAGACCTAAAAGACAGAGCACAGATACGCAGTATTTT. The chain employs TRBV23-1 and TRBJ2-3; D may be TRBD1 (5 bases). TRBV23-1 is identified as an open reading frame with a role that is uncertain. Trimming cost V 6 bases and J 0 bases, with 13 bases left between them. This CDR3 is 15 amino acids long.

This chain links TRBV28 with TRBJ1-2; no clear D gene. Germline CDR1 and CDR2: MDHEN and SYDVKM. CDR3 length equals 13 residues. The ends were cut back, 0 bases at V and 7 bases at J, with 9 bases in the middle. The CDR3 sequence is CASSLWGGFGYTF. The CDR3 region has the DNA TGTGCCAGCAGTTTATGGGGAGGATTTGGCTACACCTTC.

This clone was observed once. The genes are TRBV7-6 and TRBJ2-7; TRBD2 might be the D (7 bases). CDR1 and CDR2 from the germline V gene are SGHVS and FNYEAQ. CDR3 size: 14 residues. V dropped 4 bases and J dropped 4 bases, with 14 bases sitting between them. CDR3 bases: TGTGCCAGCAGCTGGAGGGGGGGTCCTTACGAGCAGTACTTC. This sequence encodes CASSWRGGPYEQYF. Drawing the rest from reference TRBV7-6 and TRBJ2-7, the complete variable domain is GAGVSQSPRYKVTKRGQDVALRCDPISGHVSLYWYRQALGQGPEFLTYFNYEAQQDKSGLPNDRFSAERPEGSISTLTIQRTEQRDSAMYRCASSWRGGPYEQYFGPGTRLTVT.

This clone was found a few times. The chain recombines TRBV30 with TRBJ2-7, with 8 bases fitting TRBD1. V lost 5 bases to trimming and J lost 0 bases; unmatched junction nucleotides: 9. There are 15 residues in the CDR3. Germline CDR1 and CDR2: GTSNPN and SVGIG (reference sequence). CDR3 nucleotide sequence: TGTGCCTGGGACCCCCGGGACAGGCCCTCCTACGAGCAGTACTTC. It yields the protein CAWDPRDRPSYEQYF.

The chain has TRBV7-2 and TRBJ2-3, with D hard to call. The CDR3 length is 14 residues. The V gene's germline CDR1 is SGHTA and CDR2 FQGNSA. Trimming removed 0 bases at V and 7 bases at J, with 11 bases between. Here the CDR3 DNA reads TGTGCCAGCAGCTTAGCAGGAGAACTGAATACGCAGTATTTT. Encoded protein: CASSLAGELNTQYF.